This T cell receptor beta chain was recorded in a study of T-cell reconstitution after alpha-beta-depleted transplantation in children. General study results and limits: The study reportedly traced alpha-beta T cells about two months after transplant to several hundred expanded graft clones. Surviving thymic progenitors and recipient T cells were the source of high TCRbeta diversity at day 60 in some patients. At the one-year point after transplant, T-cell counts and TCRbeta diversity were found to come mostly from T cells that had been newly produced.

This clonotype turned up a few times. Its cognate antigen is unknown. Unique molecular identifiers were used to barcode this TCRbeta library. Each CDR3 protein is one row after TCRdb ran MiXCR on the PCR reads. The data hold around 580,000 distinct CDR3 sequences, with over 20% observed a single time. With V trimmed by 5 bases and J by 0 bases, 4 bases remained unmatched. Germline V gene sequence: CDR1 SGHRS, CDR2 YFSETQ. The CDR3 length is 14 residues. This specimen was PBMCs, taken before TCRalphabeta/CD19-depleted stem cell transplant. The sequence came from a boy under two years old with Wiskott-Aldrich syndrome, due to receive a stem cell transplant. V gene TRBV5-1 combines with J gene TRBJ2-7; 8 nucleotides agree with TRBD2. The CDR3 DNA sequence: TGCGCCAGCAGGGCAGCGGGGGACTCCTACGAGCAGTACTTC. Its translation is CASRAAGDSYEQYF. The full variable domain, rest sourced from reference TRBV5-1 and TRBJ2-7, is KAGVTQTPRYLIKTRGQQVTLSCSPISGHRSVSWYQQTPGQGLQFLFEYFSETQRNKGNFPGRFSGRQFSNSRSEMNVSTLELGDSALYLCASRAAGDSYEQYFGPGTRLTVT.